The clone carrying this T cell receptor (beta chain) has only a few counts. Antigen unknown. This sample stems from a study of blood T cells in healthy people across ages. Study-wide results and limits: Shifts in expanded clonotypes may have been confounded by donor CMV status, which was unknown. A strong correlation between TCR beta diversity and naive T cell percentage was seen.

The germline V gene has CDR1 MNHEY and CDR2 SVGAGI. The CDR3 covers 15 residues. V lost 8 bases and J lost 2, with 18 bases in between. The authors drew around 11 milliliters of peripheral blood from each donor. A J-beta primer mix and a sample-barcoded 5' primer were used in a second PCR of about 7 to 12 cycles. MiXCR, run by TCRdb on the 5' RACE reads, gives a single entry per CDR3 protein. Here the sample spans 1.8 million or so distinct CDR3 sequences, more than 35% being singletons. Sample: blood. This receptor was identified in a human donor in good health. The chain links TRBV6-5 to TRBJ1-1; weak D call: TRBD1 (5 bases). DNA for the CDR3: TGTGCCAGCGGTGGGCAGGGTGGCCAAAACACTGAAGCTTTCTTT. Its translation: CASGGQGGQNTEAFF.